There are a few counts of the clone carrying this T cell receptor (beta chain). The entry originates in a study of OX40 agonist ivuxolimab in advanced cancers. Assay used: immunoSEQ multiplex PCR; TCRdb lists only in-frame clones, some missing. The sample includes roughly 86,000 clones, approximately 90% of them seen just once. V lost 5 bases, J lost 4 bases, and 11 bases lay in between. Looked up from germline, CDR1 is LNHDA and CDR2 is SQIVND (reference sequence). The CDR3 runs 14 residues. The material sequenced was CD4+ or CD8+ T cells sorted from blood, taken in a trial of the OX40 agonist ivuxolimab. The rearrangement links TRBV19 to TRBJ2-2; D not certain. This sequence was found in an adult with an advanced solid tumor such as melanoma, head and neck, liver or kidney cancer. The CDR3 region is CASSASRVTGELFF. CDR3 bases: TGTGCCAGTAGTGCGTCTAGGGTCACCGGGGAGCTGTTTTTT.